This paragraph reports one T cell receptor (beta chain). The data are from a study of technical replicates of blood from several donors. Trimming at V came to 4 bases and at J to 3 bases, leaving 5 bases not matched to a gene. The germline CDR1 and CDR2 sequences are MGHRA and YSYEKL. CDR3 length: 15 amino acids. The assay was immunoSEQ multiplex PCR, and TCRdb's table has in-frame clones only and misses some. The sample gives around 62,000 clones, under 98% of which show up once; about 0.26% is in the top ten. The chain uses TRBV4-1 and TRBJ2-7; TRBD2 aligns across 11 bases. Sample: T cells isolated from PBMCs. The clonotype was recovered from a human donor in good health. In DNA form, the CDR3 reads TGCGCCAGCAGCCCACGACTAGCGGGAAGCTACGAGCAGTACTTC. This sequence encodes CASSPRLAGSYEQYF.